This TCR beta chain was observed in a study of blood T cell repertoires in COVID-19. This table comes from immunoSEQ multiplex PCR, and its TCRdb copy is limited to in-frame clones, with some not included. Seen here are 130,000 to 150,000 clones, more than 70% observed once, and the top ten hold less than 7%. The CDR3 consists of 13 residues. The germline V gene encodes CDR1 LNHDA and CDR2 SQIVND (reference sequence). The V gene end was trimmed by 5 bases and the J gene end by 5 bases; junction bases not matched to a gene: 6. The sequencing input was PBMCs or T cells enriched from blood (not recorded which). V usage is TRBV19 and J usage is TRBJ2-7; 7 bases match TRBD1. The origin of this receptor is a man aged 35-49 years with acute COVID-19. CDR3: CASSPRQGHEQYF. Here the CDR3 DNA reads TGTGCCAGTAGTCCCCGACAGGGTCACGAGCAGTACTTC.